Sequencing of this T cell receptor (beta chain) was carried out in a study of blood T cell repertoires in COVID-19 (dated by TCRdb to about 2020). Regarding the research as a whole: Samples covering the acute and convalescent phases of COVID-19 were provided by collaborators in the United States, Italy and Spain. HLA class I and class II types, where available, came from metadata supplied by the sample provider rather than from assay-based typing. Sample metadata almost always included a de-identified subject ID, COVID-19 status, age in years and sex. The dataset comprised deeply sampled blood TCRbeta repertoires from subjects exposed to, actively infected with, or recovered from COVID-19. The repertoires were made available in a free public database intended to serve as a resource for research on the immune response to SARS-CoV-2. The prospective study material was composed of cDNA or gDNA derived from T cells, B-cell-depleted T cells, or PBMCs. The samples were drawn from the first 160 participants of the ongoing ImmuneRACE study and from 1,200 or so subjects provided by 6 global collaborators.

Comments on this clone: The target of this receptor is not known. No base quality values were provided; no much bigger clone lies one nucleotide off.

Each collaborating institution followed its own protocols to collect whole blood in K2EDTA tubes. For TCRbeta analysis, collaborator samples were shipped as frozen whole blood, as isolated PBMCs, or as DNA extracted from either sample type. TCRbeta CDR3 regions were amplified from genomic DNA using the immunoSEQ Assay, a bias-controlled multiplex PCR. The paper's processing steps were these. Nucleated cell counts per sample were estimated from amplification of reference gene primers within the assay. Sequence reads were collapsed and filtered to measure the absolute abundance of every unique TCRbeta CDR3 rearrangement. For each sample, productive Simpson clonality was calculated as the square root of Simpson's diversity index across productive rearrangements. In TCRdb, the immuneACCESS table is reduced to in-frame sequences with V and J assigned. These tables do not hold every clone; where another copy was compared, an unresolved V gene accounts for under half, and the others remain unexplained. V, J and clone size reflect that table, while D and trimming were determined from the DNA. The sample includes 52,000 or so clones, with about nine tenths observed a single time. Roughly 2.5% of the sample comes from the top ten.

V loses 3 bases, J loses 3 bases, and the germline ends lie 14 bases apart. The germline V gene (reference sequence) gives CDR1 as LNHDA and CDR2 as SQIVND. Reading from cysteine to phenylalanine, the CDR3 counts 15 amino acids. Just CDR3 DNA is preserved here, 45 bases in frame from base 1. On the study overall, not on this receptor specifically: How much clinical and demographic metadata was included differed by source and by participant, and the metadata was provided uncurated.

In this chain, TRBV19 is recombined with TRBJ2-5; 6 matching bases give a weak D call of TRBD2. This receptor was taken from a man older than 75 with acute or convalescent COVID-19. Material for sequencing was peripheral blood. The nucleotide sequence is TGTGCCAGTAGTATTGGGGGACTGGCTGAAGAGACCCAGTACTTC. It specifies CASSIGGLAEETQYF. Extended through the reference TRBV19 and TRBJ2-5 proteins, this CDR3 yields the full variable domain: DGGITQSPKYLFRKEGQNVTLSCEQNLNHDAMYWYRQDPGQGLRLIYYSQIVNDFQKGDIAEGYSVSREKKESFPLTVTSAQKNPTAFYLCASSIGGLAEETQYFGPGTRLLVL.